The subject of this entry is one T cell receptor (beta chain). Antigen: not known. This record belongs to a study of T cell responses to AZD1222 COVID-19 vaccine. Findings of the study overall: Repertoires were obtained solely post-peak T cell response. Researchers report vaccine-associated CD4 TCRs spanning spike, with dominance at 160-218 and 743-854.

Repertoires were generated with immunoSEQ multiplex PCR, while TCRdb's copy carries only in-frame clones and drops some. The sample lists approximately 150,000 clones, around 88% seen once, with roughly 3.5% in the top ten. The CDR3 runs 14 residues. Trimming stripped 3 bases from V and 2 bases from J, with 9 bases between. CDR1 and CDR2 (germline): SGHDT, YYEEEE. The chain combines TRBV5-6 with TRBJ1-3, with TRBD1 as a possible D gene (6 bases). The clonotype was recovered from an adult in good health. Sample: peripheral blood, taken on day 0 of MenACWY control vaccination. The CDR3 here is CASSWGQTGNTIYF. The CDR3 DNA is TGTGCCAGCAGCTGGGGGCAAACTGGAAACACCATATATTTT.